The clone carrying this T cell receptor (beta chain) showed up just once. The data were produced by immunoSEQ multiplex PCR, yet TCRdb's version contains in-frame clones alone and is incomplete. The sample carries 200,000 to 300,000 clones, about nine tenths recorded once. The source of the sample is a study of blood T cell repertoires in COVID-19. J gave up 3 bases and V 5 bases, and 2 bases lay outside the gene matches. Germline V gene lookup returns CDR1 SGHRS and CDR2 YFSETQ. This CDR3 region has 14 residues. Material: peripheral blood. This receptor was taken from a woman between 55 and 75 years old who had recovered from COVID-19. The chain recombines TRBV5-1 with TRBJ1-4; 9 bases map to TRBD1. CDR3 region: CASRQGASNEKLFF. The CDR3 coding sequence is TGCGCCAGCAGACAGGGGGCCTCTAATGAAAAACTGTTTTTT.